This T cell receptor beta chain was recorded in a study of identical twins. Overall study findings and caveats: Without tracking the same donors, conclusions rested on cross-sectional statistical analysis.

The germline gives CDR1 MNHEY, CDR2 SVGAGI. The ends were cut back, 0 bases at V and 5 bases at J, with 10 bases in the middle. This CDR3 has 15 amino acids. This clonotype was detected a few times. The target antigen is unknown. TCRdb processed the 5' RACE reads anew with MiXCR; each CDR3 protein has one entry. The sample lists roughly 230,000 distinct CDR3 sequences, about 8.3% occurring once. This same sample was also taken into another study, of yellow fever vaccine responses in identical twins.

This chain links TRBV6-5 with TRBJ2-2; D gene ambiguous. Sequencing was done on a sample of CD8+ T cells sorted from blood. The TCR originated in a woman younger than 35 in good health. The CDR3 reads CASSYSNGLTGELFF. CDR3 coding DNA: TGTGCCAGCAGTTACTCGAACGGCCTTACCGGGGAGCTGTTTTTT.